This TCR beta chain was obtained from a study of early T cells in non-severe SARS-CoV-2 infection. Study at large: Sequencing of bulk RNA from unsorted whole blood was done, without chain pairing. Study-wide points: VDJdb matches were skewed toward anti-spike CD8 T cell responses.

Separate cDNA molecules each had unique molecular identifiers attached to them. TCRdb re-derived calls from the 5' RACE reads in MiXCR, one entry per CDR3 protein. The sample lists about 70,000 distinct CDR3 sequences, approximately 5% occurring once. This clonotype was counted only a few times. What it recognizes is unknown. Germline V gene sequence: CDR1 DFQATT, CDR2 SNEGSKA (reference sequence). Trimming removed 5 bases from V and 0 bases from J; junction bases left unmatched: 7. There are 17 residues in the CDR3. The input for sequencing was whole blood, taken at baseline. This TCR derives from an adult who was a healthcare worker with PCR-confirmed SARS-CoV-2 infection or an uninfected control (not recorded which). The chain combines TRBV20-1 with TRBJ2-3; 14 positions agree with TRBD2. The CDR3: CSAGRTSGRKSTDTQYF. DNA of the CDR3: TGCAGTGCTGGTCGGACTAGCGGGAGGAAAAGCACAGATACGCAGTATTTT.